The 5 T cell receptor beta chains presented below share a single source sample, sequenced in a study of cytomegalovirus exposure and HLA in healthy donors. PCR used 60 Vbeta primers and 13 Jbeta primers. Generated by immunoSEQ multiplex PCR, the TCRdb table keeps only in-frame clones and is missing some. This sample's clone table lists over 150,000 clones. Sequences were obtained from PBMCs. These receptor sequences come from a boy aged 5-17 years in good health and CMV-seronegative.

The rearrangement links TRBV5-1 to TRBJ2-5; TRBD1 might be the D (6 bases). From germline, CDR1 is SGHRS and CDR2 YFSETQ. The germline V and J ends were trimmed by 3 bases and 2 bases, with 17 bases remaining between them. CDR3 size: 16 residues. The CDR3 DNA sequence: TGCGCCAGCAGCTCTGCCGGGACAACTTATCAAGAGACCCAGTACTTC. This sequence encodes CASSSAGTTYQETQYF.

CDR3 bases: TGTGCCAGCAGCGTGACTAGCGGGGGGGCGACAGATACGCAGTATTTT. It yields the protein CASSVTSGGATDTQYF. The chain has TRBV9 and TRBJ2-3; TRBD2 agrees at 14 bases. This CDR3 contains 16 residues. J lost 3 bases, V lost 2 bases, and 2 bases had no gene match. Germline assignment: CDR1 SGDLS and CDR2 YYNGEE.

The rearrangement joins TRBV5-4 to TRBJ2-3, with TRBD2 as a possible D gene (5 bases). V lost 3 bases to trimming and J lost 4 bases, with 15 bases between them. Germline CDR1 and CDR2: SGHNT and YYREEE (reference sequence). This CDR3 is built from 15 residues. The CDR3 coding sequence is TGTGCCAGCAGCTGGTCGGGCGGGTCAGCAGATACGCAGTATTTT. Amino acid sequence: CASSWSGGSADTQYF.

The chain combines TRBV30 with TRBJ2-3, with 15 bases identical to TRBD2. CDR3 length equals 17 residues. V gave up 5 bases and J gave up 4 bases; unmatched junction bases: 10. The V gene's germline CDR1 is GTSNPN and CDR2 SVGIG (reference sequence). The CDR3 loop is CAWSRTSGGAFADTQYF. The CDR3 coding sequence is TGTGCCTGGTCCAGGACTAGCGGGGGGGCGTTTGCAGATACGCAGTATTTT.

The chain carries TRBV28 and TRBJ2-7; 7 bases agree with TRBD1. Germline loops: CDR1 MDHEN, CDR2 SYDVKM. Losses at the gene ends were 6 bases for V and 0 bases for J; bases not matched to a gene: 11. CDR3 length: 16 residues. CDR3 amino acids: CASSRFQGDLSYEQYF. CDR3 nucleotide sequence: TGTGCCAGCAGCCGTTTCCAGGGGGATCTCTCCTACGAGCAGTACTTC.